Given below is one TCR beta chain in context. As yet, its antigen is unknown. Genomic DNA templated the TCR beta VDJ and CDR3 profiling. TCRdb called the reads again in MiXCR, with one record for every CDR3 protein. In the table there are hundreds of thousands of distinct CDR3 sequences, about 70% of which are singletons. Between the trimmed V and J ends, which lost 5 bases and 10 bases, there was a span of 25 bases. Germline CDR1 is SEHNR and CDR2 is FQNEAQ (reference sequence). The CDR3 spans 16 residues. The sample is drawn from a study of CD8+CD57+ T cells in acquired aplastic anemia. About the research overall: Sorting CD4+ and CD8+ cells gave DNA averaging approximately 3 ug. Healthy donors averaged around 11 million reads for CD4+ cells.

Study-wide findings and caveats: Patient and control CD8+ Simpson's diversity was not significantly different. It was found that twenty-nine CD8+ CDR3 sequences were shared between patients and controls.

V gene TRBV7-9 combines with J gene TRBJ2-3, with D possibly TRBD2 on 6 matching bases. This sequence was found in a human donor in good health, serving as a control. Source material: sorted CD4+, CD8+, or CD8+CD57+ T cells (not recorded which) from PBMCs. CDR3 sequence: CASSREGLGGATPQYF. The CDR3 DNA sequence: TGTGCCAGCAGCCGAGAGGGTTTGGGAGGAGCTACACCGCAGTATTTT.